Described below is a single TCR beta chain sequence and its context. Germline V gene data show CDR1 as GTSNPN and CDR2 as SVGIG (reference sequence). The CDR3 length is 14 residues. V gave up 8 bases and J gave up 5 bases, with 16 bases separating them. TCRdb's copy holds only in-frame clones and misses some; the assay was immunoSEQ multiplex PCR. The data contain 250,000 to 400,000 clones, 88% of them singletons. The record originates from a study of blood T cell repertoires in COVID-19. Study-level background: The samples span acute and convalescent COVID-19 from the United States, Italy and Spain.

Sequencing used peripheral blood. The rearrangement links TRBV30 to TRBJ1-6; D is perhaps TRBD1 (5 bases). The sequence was obtained from a woman younger than 45 with COVID-19, enrolled during active disease. The CDR3 loop reads CAIALGGDNSPLHF. DNA for the CDR3: TGTGCCATCGCTCTGGGGGGAGATAATTCACCCCTCCACTTT.